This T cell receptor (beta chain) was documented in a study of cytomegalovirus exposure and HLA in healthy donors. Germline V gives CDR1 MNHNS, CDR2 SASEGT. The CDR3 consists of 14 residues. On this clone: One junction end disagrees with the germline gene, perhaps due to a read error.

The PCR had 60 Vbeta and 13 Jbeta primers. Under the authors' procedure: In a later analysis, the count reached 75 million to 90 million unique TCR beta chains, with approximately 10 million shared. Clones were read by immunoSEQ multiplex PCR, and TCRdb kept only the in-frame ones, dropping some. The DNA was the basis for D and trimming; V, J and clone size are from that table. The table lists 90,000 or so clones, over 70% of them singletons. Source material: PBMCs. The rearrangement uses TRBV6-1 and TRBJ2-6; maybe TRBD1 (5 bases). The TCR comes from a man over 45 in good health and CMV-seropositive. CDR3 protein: CASYAGPGANGLTF. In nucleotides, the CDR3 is TGTGCCAGCTATGCAGGGCCTGGGGCCAACGGCCTGACTTTC.